These 3 T cell receptor beta chains were sequenced from one sample in a study of CD8+CD57+ T cells in acquired aplastic anemia. The TCR beta profiling, which covered VDJ combination and CDR3 sequence, was carried out using genomic DNA as the template. TCRdb re-analysed the reads in MiXCR, keeping a single row per CDR3 protein. The repertoire has around 220,000 distinct CDR3 sequences, under 50% of them found once; the top ten carry approximately 20%. For sequencing, patients were chosen who had shown expansion of CD8+CD57+ cells by flow cytometry. The specimen was sorted CD4+, CD8+, or CD8+CD57+ T cells (not recorded which) from PBMCs. Source of these receptors: a human donor with aplastic anemia.

This clonotype came up many times. The chain employs TRBV15 and TRBJ2-7; 9 bases fit TRBD1. There are 12 residues in the CDR3. The trim removed 5 bases at V and 6 bases at J, leaving 2 bases unmatched. Germline V gene lookup returns CDR1 LNHNV and CDR2 YYDKDF (reference sequence). The CDR3 spells CATSWTGAEQYF. The CDR3 DNA is TGTGCCACCAGCTGGACAGGGGCCGAGCAGTACTTC.

This rearrangement joins TRBV10-1 to TRBJ1-5; D gene ambiguous. This CDR3 is built from 14 residues. Germline loops: CDR1 WNHNN, CDR2 SYGVQD (reference sequence). Trimming pared 3 bases from V and 7 bases from J, leaving 13 bases between. This CDR3 reads CASSDDPLGQPQHF. The CDR3 DNA sequence: TGCGCCAGCAGTGATGACCCTTTGGGACAGCCCCAGCATTTT.

This sequence joins TRBV7-8 and TRBJ1-6; D is possibly TRBD1 (5 bases). Between the trimmed V and J ends, which lost 9 bases and 10 bases, there was a span of 19 bases. The CDR3 sequence is 14 residues long. Germline V lookup: CDR1 SGHVS, CDR2 FQNEAQ. CDR3 region: CASKSERGGSPLHF. As DNA, the CDR3 is TGTGCCAGTAAATCCGAAAGGGGAGGCTCACCCCTCCACTTT. The full variable domain, completed using reference TRBV7-8 and TRBJ1-6, is GAGVSQSPRYKVAKRGQDVALRCDPISGHVSLFWYQQALGQGPEFLTYFQNEAQLDKSGLPSDRFFAERPEGSVSTLKIQRTQQEDSAVYLCASKSERGGSPLHFGNGTRLTVT.